This T cell receptor beta chain was captured in a study of T cells in Graves' hyperthyroidism and ophthalmopathy (dated by TCRdb to about 2019). At the level of the whole study: Peripheral blood samples were taken at initial diagnosis, before any treatment was given. A discovery cohort of about a hundred patients, 43 with Graves' ophthalmopathy and 57 with stable Graves' hyperthyroidism, was used to find distinguishing TCR V-J signatures. In addition, the study compared T-cell repertoires in thyroid tissue and in blood from about 6 Graves' hyperthyroidism patients. For training and testing, the approximately 92 patients in the discovery cohort were randomly divided in a 7:3 ratio. Prospective prediction of ophthalmopathy was tested in an independent validation cohort of 18 to 20 hyperthyroidism patients and 17 patients who later progressed to ophthalmopathy. Following sampling, methimazole starting at 30 mg daily was given to hyperthyroidism patients, and high-dose intravenous methylprednisolone was given to ophthalmopathy patients. The paper describes TCR Vbeta CDR3 sequencing of 140 or so peripheral blood samples, made up of roughly 45 ophthalmopathy patients, some 76 hyperthyroidism patients and 17 progressor patients.

In the ophthalmopathy patients, disease was moderately to severely active, with a Clinical Activity Score of 3 or more, a NOSPECS grade of 4 or more, and a duration of less than 3 months. Patients with uncontrolled infections, other autoimmune diseases, pregnancy or lactation were excluded. Diagnoses relied on clinical symptoms, serum thyroxine and TRAb, thyroid ultrasound and orbital computed tomography. Ficoll-Paque density gradient centrifugation was used to isolate PBMCs from about 9 ml of fresh peripheral blood. Total RNA was extracted using Trizol reagent, and RNA quality was assessed on an Agilent 2100 Bioanalyzer. From the cysteine up to the phenylalanine, the CDR3 has a length of 16 residues. CDR3 DNA only is kept here, 48 bases in frame from base 1. CDR1 and CDR2 are read off the germline V gene as MNHEY and SVGEGT. The V end loses 0 bases and the J end loses 2 bases, and a stretch of 12 bases separates them.

This clonotype showed up many times. Its antigen is not yet known. The sample holds no much larger clone one base away, and base qualities are not on file. The TCR beta CDR3 regions were amplified from RNA transcripts. A first-round RT-PCR of the TCR CDR3 used the HTBI primer set with the Qiagen OneStep RT-PCR kit. The libraries were constructed in a second round of multiplex PCR and then size-selected and purified. Paired-end sequencing of the libraries was performed with 100 bp reads on an Illumina HiSeq2000. The source study handled its data this way. SOAPnuke was used to process the raw data, throwing out any read that contained adapters or uncalled bases, had a mean Phred below 15, or lacked an exact constant-primer or identifier match. COPE v1.2.5 was used to merge the high-quality paired reads, and each unique nucleotide sequence was defined as a clonotype. MiTCR v1.1 was used to align clonotypes to the IMGT TRBV, TRBD and TRBJ reference segments. The analysis was restricted to V-J combinations with a frequency above 0.0001, which together covered around 99% of the repertoires. A TCS score was defined as the ratio between F50 (clonal expansion) and ExV (chaos), using BLOSUM62-based TCRdist between CDR3 peptides within each V-J. Welch's t-statistics and random forest reduced around 520 V-J features to roughly 13, which were used in a naive Bayes classifier (R e1071). Through fastp at Q25 and MiXCR, TCRdb rebuilt clones from the public reads, retaining in-frame beta chains. Duplicate CDR3 protein sequences are folded into a single record with the most common DNA and genes. The V and J calls, along with clone size, are taken from TCRdb and not from the paper's own processing. For this sample there are more than 450,000 distinct CDR3 sequences; just under 20% appear just once. The ten largest make up roughly 50% of the sample.

Summary of the overall study and its limitations: Blood samples also contained most of the expanded thyroid clonotypes (frequency above 0.001), which suggests that blood repertoires may reflect thyroid immune responses. During validation, the model predicted progression to ophthalmopathy a median of approximately 7 months ahead of onset, with 70.59% sensitivity and less than 85% specificity. No statistical method was used to fix the sample size in advance, and group allocation was not hidden from the investigators. A 13 V-J signature model separated ophthalmopathy from stable hyperthyroidism, with around 91% sensitivity and roughly 82% specificity in cross-validation and 80%/75% in testing.

Sequencing was done on a sample of blood. This chain is built from TRBV6-2 or TRBV6-3 and TRBJ2-3, with TRBD2 as a weak D call on 5 bases. This clonotype was sampled from a man in his forties with Graves' ophthalmopathy. The CDR3 amino acid sequence is: CASSYSIGEITDTQYF. The sequenced DNA: TGTGCCAGCAGTTACTCGATCGGGGAGATCACAGATACGCAGTATTTT.